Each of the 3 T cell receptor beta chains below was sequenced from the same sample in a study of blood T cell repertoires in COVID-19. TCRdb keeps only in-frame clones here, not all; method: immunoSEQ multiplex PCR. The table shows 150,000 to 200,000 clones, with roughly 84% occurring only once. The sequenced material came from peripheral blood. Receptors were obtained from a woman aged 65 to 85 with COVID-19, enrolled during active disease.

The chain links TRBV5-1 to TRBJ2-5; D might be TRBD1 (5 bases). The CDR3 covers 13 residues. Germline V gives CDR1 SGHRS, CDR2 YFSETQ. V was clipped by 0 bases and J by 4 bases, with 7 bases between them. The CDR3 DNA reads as TGCGCCAGCAGCTTGGTAAGGGGAGAGACCCAGTACTTC. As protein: CASSLVRGETQYF.

The CDR3 loop reads CASSIGDRAPGWAFF. Here the CDR3 DNA reads TGTGCCAGTAGTATAGGGGACAGGGCACCAGGGTGGGCTTTCTTT. The chain recombines TRBV19 with TRBJ1-1; the match to TRBD1 covers 9 bases. The V gene end was trimmed by 1 base and the J gene end by 11 bases; junction bases not matched to a gene: 11. The CDR3 extends over 15 amino acids. Germline lookup yields CDR1 LNHDA and CDR2 SQIVND (reference sequence).

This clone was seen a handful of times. This CDR3 reads CASSLLAGSSYNEQFF. CDR3 sequence (DNA): TGTGCCAGCAGCCTCTTAGCGGGAAGCTCCTACAATGAGCAGTTCTTC. The chain employs TRBV27 and TRBJ2-1; TRBD2 matches 8 bases. This CDR3 region has 16 residues. Germline V gene data show CDR1 as MNHEY and CDR2 as SMNVEV (reference sequence). V lost 6 bases and J lost 0; bases outside the gene matches: 7.